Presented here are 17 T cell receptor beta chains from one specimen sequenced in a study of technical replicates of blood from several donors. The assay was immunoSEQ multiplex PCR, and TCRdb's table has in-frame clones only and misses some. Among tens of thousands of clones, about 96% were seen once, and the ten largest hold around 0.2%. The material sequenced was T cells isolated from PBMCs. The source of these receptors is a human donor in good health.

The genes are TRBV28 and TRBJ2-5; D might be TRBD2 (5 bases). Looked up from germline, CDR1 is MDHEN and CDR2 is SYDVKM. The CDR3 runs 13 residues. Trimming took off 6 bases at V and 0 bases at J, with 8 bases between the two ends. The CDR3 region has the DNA TGTGCCAGCAGCAGGAGGAACCAAGAGACCCAGTACTTC. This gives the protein CASSRRNQETQYF.

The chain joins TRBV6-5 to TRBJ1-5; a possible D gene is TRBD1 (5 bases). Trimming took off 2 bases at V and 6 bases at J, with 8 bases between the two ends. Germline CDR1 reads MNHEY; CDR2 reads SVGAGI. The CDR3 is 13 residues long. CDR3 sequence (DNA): TGTGCCAGCAGTTACGCCGGGGGTCAGCCCCAGCATTTT. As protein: CASSYAGGQPQHF.

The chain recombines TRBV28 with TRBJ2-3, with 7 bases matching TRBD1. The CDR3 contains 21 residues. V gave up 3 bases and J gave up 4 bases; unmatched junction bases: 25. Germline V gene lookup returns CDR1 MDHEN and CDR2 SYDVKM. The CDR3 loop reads CASSFSFMFGRTGGKADTQYF. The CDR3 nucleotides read TGTGCCAGCAGTTTTTCATTCATGTTCGGCAGGACAGGAGGAAAGGCAGATACGCAGTATTTT.

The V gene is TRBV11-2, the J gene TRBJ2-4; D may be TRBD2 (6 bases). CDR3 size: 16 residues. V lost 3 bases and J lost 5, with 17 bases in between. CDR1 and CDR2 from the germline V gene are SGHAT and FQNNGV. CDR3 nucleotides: TGTGCCAGCAGCTTCAACTCGTTAACTAGCCAAAACATTCAGTACTTC. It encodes CASSFNSLTSQNIQYF.

The CDR3 region is CASSLRGWASDRGTDTQYF. The CDR3 DNA reads as TGTGCCAGCAGTTTAAGGGGTTGGGCTAGCGATCGAGGGACAGATACGCAGTATTTT. J is TRBJ2-3 and V is TRBV27; D is perhaps TRBD2 (6 bases). CDR3 length equals 19 residues. The germline CDR1 and CDR2 sequences are MNHEY and SMNVEV (reference sequence). V was cut by 2 bases and J by 3 bases, with 24 bases left in between.

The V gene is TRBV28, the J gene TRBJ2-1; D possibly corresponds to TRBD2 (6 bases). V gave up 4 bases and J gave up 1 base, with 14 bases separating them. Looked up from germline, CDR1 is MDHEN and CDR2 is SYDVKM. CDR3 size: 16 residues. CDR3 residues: CASSSPWGTSYNEQFF. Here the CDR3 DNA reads TGTGCCAGCAGTTCCCCTTGGGGGACTTCCTACAATGAGCAGTTCTTC.

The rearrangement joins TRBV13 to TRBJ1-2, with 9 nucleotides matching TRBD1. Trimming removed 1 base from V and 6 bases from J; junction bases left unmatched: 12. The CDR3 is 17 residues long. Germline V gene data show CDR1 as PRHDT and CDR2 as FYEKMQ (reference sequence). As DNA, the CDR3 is TGTGCCAGCAGCTTAGATGGAGTTAGGACAGGGGAGGATGGCTACACCTTC. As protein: CASSLDGVRTGEDGYTF.

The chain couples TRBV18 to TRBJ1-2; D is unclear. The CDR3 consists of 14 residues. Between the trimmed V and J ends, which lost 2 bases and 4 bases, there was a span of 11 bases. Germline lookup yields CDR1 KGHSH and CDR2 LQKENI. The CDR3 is CASSPSESSYGYTF. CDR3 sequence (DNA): TGTGCCAGCTCACCAAGTGAGAGTAGCTATGGCTACACCTTC.

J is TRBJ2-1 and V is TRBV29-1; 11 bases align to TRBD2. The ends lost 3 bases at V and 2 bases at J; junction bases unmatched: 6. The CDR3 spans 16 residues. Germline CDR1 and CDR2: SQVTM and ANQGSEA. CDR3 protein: CSVETSGLAAYNEQFF. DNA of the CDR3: TGCAGCGTTGAGACGTCGGGACTAGCGGCCTACAATGAGCAGTTCTTC.

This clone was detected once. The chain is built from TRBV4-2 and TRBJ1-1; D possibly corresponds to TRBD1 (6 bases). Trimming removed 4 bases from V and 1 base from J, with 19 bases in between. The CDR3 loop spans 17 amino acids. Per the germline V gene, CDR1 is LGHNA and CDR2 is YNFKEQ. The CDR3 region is CASSLIIGVQGNTEAFF. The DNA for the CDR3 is TGTGCCAGCAGCCTGATAATCGGGGTACAGGGGAACACTGAAGCTTTCTTT.

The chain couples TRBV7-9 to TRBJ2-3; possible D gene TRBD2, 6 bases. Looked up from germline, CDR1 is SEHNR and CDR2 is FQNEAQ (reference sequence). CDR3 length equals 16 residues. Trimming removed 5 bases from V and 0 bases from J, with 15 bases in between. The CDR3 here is CASSGTGLLSTDTQYF. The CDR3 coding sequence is TGTGCCAGCAGCGGGACGGGACTCCTGAGCACAGATACGCAGTATTTT.

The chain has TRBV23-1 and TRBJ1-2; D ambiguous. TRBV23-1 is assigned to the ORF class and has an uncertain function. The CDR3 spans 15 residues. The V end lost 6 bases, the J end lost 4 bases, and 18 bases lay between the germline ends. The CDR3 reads CASSKPEQSLYGYTF. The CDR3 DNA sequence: TGCGCCAGCAGCAAACCAGAACAGTCCCTCTATGGCTACACCTTC.

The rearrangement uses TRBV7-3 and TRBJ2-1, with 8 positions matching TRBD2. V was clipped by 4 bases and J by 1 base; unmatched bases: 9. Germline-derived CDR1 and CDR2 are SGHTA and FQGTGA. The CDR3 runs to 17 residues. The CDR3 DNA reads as TGTGCCAGCAGCTCCTCTAGTAGCGGGGCATCCTACAATGAGCAGTTCTTC. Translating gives CASSSSSSGASYNEQFF. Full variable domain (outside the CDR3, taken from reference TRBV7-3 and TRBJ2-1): GAGVSQTPSNKVTEKGKYVELRCDPISGHTALYWYRQSLGQGPEFLIYFQGTGAADDSGLPNDRFFAVRPEGSVSTLKIQRTERGDSAVYLCASSSSSSGASYNEQFFGPGTRLTVL.

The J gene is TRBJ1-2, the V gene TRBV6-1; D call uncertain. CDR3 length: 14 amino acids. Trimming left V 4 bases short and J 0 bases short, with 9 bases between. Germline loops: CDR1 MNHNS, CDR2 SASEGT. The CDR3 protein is CASSGLTTNYGYTF. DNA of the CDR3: TGTGCCAGCAGTGGACTAACTACTAACTATGGCTACACCTTC.

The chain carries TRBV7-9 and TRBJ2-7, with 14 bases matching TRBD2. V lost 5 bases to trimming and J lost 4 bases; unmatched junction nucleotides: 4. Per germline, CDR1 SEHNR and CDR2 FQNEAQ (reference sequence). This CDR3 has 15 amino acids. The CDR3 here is CASSLGTSGSYEQYF. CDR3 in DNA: TGTGCCAGCAGCCTCGGGACTAGCGGGAGTTACGAGCAGTACTTC.

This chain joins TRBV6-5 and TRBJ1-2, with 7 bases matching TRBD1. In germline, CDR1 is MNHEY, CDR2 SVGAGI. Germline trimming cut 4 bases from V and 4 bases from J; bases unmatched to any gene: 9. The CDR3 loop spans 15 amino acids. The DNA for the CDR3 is TGTGCCAGCAGTTTCGATGGGCAGGGGGTCTATGGCTACACCTTC. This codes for CASSFDGQGVYGYTF.

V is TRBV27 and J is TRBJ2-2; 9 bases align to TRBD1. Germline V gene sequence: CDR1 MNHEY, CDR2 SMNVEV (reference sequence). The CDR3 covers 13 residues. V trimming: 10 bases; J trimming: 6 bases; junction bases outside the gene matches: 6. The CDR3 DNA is TGTGCCACCGGGGACAGGGTGGCCGGGGAGCTGTTTTTT. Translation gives CATGDRVAGELFF.